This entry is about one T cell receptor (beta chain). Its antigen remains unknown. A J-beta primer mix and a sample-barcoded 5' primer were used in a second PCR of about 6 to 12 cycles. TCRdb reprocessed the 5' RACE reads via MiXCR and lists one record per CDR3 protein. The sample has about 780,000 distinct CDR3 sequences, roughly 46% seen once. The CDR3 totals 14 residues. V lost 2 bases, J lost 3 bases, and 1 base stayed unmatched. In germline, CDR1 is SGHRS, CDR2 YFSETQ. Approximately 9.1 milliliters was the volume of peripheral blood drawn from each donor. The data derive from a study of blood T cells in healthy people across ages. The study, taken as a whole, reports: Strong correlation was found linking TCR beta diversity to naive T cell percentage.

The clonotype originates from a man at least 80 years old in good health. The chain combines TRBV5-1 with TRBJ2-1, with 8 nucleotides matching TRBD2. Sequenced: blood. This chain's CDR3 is CASSFAGGYNEQFF. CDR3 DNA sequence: TGCGCCAGCAGCTTTGCGGGAGGCTACAATGAGCAGTTCTTC.